The clone carrying this T cell receptor beta chain was counted only a few times. This sample stems from a study of blood T cells in healthy people across ages. Using a J-beta primer mix together with a sample-barcoded 5' primer, a second PCR was run for roughly 6 to 11 cycles. Using its own MiXCR run on the 5' RACE reads, TCRdb lists one record per CDR3 protein. The data contain 600,000 to 900,000 distinct CDR3 sequences, roughly 24% of them seen just once; the ten biggest clones take up about 2.9%. Germline V gene lookup returns CDR1 ENHRY and CDR2 SYGVKD. Trimming took off 0 bases at V and 11 bases at J, with 13 bases between the two ends. The CDR3 length is 13 residues. A minimum of 6 micrograms of total RNA was extracted per sample. Another study also made use of these data, one on T cells of mothers and their children. Per that study: Maternal samples each gave over 9 million TCR beta CDR3 reads, and child samples roughly 3 million each. The shaping of TCR recombination output by thymic selection is similar in related and unrelated pairs. Microchimeric T cell clones that persisted were not detected.

The TCR sequence derives from a boy younger than 18 in good health. The chain uses TRBV10-3 and TRBJ2-5; TRBD1 is a possible D gene (5 bases). Material for sequencing was blood. CDR3 region: CAISESRPSGQYF. CDR3 nucleotide sequence: TGTGCCATCAGTGAGTCTCGGCCCTCAGGGCAGTACTTC.